This record covers a single T cell receptor beta chain. No cognate antigen has been identified for it. Base qualities were left out, and no much larger clone turns up one base away. The data derive from a study of T cell responses to AZD1222 COVID-19 vaccine (dated by TCRdb to the early 2020s). The study in broad terms: TCR sequencing was performed for some 250 trial participants, of whom roughly 200 were given two doses of AZD1222 and around 25 were given two doses of MenACWY control vaccine. Trial participants were enrolled into age subgroups of 18-55, 56-69 and 70-plus years, which contained roughly 140, 27 and 60 TCR-sequenced participants, respectively.

Per the publication, the time point label means: about 28 days (+/-7) after the second vaccine dose. AZD1222 recipients whose second dose came at about 4 weeks and those whose second dose came at about 12 weeks were combined into one group, since spike-specific TCR depth and breadth did not differ between the two schedules. Vaccinee samples came from UK trials COV001 and COV002, including a single-blind randomized controlled phase 2/3 trial of AZD1222 (ChAdOx1 nCoV-19) in healthy adults. Trial participant PBMC samples were collected at day 0 and day 28 after the second dose for TCRbeta chain sequencing. Study-wide findings and limitations: Reportedly, almost half of the unique spike-specific TCRs recognized epitopes lying outside the regions that are mutated in the B.1.351 and B.1.1.7 variants. Participants were mostly white British and included more females than males, and it was suggested by the authors that clonal diversity may have been underestimated. In the small 56-69-year group, the increase in depth fell short of significance, most likely because of low power. After two AZD1222 doses, both the breadth and the depth of spike-specific TCRs were significantly higher than at day 0 and than in MenACWY recipients. Because no day 14 peak-response samples were available, the repertoires could be characterized only after the peak T cell response. Conclusions about previously exposed vaccinees were limited because only six AZD1222 recipients were SARS-CoV-2 seropositive at baseline. CD4 TCRs associated with the vaccine covered the entire spike protein, and the dominant responses were in regions 160-218 and 743-854.

The CDR3 regions of human TCRbeta chains were analyzed by immunosequencing. Concerning the study's data processing: TCRs in the repertoires were matched against a reference library of SARS-CoV-2-specific TCRs that had been generated with the MIRA antigen-specificity platform. Breadth meant the fraction of unique TCRs that were SARS-CoV-2-associated, whereas depth meant the fraction of total T cells that were SARS-CoV-2-associated. Each spike-specific TCR was assigned to its reactive spike region and to a CD4 or CD8 class using the MIRA data. Log10-transformed breadth and depth values were compared by one-way ANOVA with Sidak's multiple comparisons tests. TCRdb took over this immuneACCESS table, retaining in-frame rearrangements with V and J assigned. Such tables are incomplete; in checked studies, under half of the missing clones stem from an unresolved V gene, and the remainder is unexplained. The D gene and trimming were derived from the DNA, and the V and J assignments and clone size from that table. This sample is represented by fewer than 100,000 clones; 65% to 85% of them were singletons. The top ten clones comprise 13% to 15% of the sample.

The CDR3 holds 15 amino acids from the cysteine to the phenylalanine. Just the 45-base CDR3 DNA is kept, in frame starting at base 1. V is clipped by 1 base and J by 3 bases, and the sequence between their germline boundaries is 13 bases long. CDR1 and CDR2 are drawn from the germline V gene (reference sequence): SGHAT, FQDESV. The specimen comprised peripheral blood, sampled 28 days after the second AZD1222 dose. The chain couples TRBV11-1 to TRBJ2-7; D gene: possibly TRBD1, on 6 matching bases. The clonotype comes from an adult who received the AZD1222 COVID-19 vaccine. The encoded CDR3 is CASSLDPTGFYEQYF. The DNA sequence is given as TGTGCCAGCAGCTTAGACCCGACAGGATTCTACGAGCAGTACTTC.